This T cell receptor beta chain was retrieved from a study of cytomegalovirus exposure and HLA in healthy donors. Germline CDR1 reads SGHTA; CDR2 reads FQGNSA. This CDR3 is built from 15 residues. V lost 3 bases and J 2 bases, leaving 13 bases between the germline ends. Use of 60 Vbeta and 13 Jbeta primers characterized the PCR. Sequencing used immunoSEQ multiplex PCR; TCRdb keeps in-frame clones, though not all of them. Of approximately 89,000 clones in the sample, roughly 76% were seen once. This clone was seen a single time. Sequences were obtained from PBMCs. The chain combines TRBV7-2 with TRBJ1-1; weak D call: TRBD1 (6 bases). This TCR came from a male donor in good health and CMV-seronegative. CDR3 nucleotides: TGTGCCAGCAGCTTCGGCCCAGGGGTCAACACTGAAGCTTTCTTT. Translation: CASSFGPGVNTEAFF.